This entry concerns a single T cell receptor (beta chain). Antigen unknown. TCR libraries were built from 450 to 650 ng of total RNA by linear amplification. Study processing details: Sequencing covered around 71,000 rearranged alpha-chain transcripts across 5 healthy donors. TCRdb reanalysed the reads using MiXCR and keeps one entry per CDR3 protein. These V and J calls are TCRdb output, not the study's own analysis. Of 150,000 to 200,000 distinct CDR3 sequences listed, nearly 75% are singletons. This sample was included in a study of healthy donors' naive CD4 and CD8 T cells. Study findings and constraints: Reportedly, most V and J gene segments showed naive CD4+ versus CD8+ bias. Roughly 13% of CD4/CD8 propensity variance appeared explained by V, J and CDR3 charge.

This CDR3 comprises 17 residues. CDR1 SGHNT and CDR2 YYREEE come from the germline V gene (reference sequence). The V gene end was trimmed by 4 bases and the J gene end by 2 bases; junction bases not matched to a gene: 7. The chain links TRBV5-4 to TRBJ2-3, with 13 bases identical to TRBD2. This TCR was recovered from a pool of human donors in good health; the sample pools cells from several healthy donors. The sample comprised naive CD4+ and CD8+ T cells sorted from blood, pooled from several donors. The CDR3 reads CASSAPGLAGYTDTQYF. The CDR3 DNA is TGTGCCAGCAGCGCCCCGGGACTAGCGGGGTACACAGATACGCAGTATTTT.